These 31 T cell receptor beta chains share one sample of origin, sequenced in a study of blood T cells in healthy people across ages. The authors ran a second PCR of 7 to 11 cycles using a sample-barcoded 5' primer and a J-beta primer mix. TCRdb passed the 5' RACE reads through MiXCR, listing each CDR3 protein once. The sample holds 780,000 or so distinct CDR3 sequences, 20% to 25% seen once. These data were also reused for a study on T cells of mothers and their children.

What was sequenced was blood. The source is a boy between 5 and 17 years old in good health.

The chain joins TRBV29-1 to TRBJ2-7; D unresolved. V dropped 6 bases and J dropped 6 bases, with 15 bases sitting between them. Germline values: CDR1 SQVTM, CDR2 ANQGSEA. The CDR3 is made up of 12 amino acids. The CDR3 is CSVLGPRREQYF. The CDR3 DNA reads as TGCAGCGTCCTCGGACCGCGACGCGAGCAGTACTTC.

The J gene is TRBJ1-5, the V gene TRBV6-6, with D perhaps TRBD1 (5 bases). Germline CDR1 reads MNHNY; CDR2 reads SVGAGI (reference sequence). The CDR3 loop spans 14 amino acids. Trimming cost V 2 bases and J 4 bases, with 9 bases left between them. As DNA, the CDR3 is TGTGCCAGCAGTTACAGACAGAGAAATCAGCCCCAGCATTTT. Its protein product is CASSYRQRNQPQHF.

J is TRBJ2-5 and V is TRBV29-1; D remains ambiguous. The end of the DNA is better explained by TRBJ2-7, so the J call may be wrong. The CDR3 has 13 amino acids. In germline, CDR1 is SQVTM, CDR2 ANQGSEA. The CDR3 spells CSVEDLLTLEQYF. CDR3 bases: TGCAGCGTTGAAGATCTGTTAACACTCGAGCAGTACTTC.

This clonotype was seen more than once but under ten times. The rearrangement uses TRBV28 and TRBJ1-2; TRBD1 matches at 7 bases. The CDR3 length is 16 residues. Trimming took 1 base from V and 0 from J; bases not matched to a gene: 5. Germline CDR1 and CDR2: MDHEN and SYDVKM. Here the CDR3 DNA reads TGTGCCAGCAGTTTATTCGGGGACAGAGCTAACTATGGCTACACCTTC. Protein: CASSLFGDRANYGYTF.

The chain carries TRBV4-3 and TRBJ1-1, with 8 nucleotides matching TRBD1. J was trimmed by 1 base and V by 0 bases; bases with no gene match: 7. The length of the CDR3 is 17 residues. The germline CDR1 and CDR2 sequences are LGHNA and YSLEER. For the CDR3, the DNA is TGCGCCAGCAGCCAAGATAGGACAGGGTTGGGGAACACTGAAGCTTTCTTT. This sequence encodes CASSQDRTGLGNTEAFF.

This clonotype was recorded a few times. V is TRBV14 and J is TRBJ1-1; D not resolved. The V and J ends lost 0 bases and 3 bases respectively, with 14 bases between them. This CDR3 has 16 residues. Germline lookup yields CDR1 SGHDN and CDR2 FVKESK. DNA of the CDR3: TGTGCCAGCAGCCAAGACGAAGGGTTTCAGTACACTGAAGCTTTCTTT. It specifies CASSQDEGFQYTEAFF.

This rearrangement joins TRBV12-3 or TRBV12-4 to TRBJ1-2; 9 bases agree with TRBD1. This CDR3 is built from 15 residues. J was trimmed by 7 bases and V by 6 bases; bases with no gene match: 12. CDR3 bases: TGTGCCAGCAGGGGATGGACAGGGGCGGCCGGTGGCTACACCTTC. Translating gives CASRGWTGAAGGYTF.

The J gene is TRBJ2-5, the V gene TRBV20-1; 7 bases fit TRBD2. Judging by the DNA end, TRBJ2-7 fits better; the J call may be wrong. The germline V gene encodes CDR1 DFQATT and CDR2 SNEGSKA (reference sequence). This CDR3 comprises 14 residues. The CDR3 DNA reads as TGCAGTGCTAGAGATCTTCCTAGCGGCTCCGAGCAGTACTTC. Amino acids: CSARDLPSGSEQYF.

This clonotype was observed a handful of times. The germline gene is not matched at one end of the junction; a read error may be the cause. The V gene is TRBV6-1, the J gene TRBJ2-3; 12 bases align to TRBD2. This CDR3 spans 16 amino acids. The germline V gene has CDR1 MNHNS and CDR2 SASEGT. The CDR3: CAGSETLAGGRDTQYF. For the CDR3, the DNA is TGTGCCGGCAGTGAAACTCTAGCGGGGGGGCGAGATACGCAGTATTTT.

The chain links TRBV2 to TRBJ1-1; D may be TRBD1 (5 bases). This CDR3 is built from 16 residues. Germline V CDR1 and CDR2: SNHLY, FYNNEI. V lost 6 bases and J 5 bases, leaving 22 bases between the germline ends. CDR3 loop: CASRTSRQGGWTEAFF. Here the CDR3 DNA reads TGTGCCAGCAGAACCTCCAGGCAGGGCGGTTGGACTGAAGCTTTCTTT.

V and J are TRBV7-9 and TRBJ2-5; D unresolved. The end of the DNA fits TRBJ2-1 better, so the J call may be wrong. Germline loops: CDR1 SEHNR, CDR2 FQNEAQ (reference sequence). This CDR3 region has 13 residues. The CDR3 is CASSLDLGNEQFF. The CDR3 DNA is TGTGCCAGCAGCTTAGACCTGGGTAATGAGCAGTTCTTC.

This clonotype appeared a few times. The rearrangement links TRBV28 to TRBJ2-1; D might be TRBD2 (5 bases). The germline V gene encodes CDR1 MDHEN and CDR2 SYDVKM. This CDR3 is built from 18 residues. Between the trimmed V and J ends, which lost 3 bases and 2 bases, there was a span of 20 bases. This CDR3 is CASSFGSGPNGAYNEQFF. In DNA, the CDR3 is TGTGCCAGCAGTTTTGGGTCTGGACCTAACGGGGCCTACAATGAGCAGTTCTTC.

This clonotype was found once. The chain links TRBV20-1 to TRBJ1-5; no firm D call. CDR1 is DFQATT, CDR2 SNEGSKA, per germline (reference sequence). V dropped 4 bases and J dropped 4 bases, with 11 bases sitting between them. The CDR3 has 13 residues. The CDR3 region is CSAINGVNQPQHF. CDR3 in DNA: TGCAGTGCTATAAACGGCGTGAATCAGCCCCAGCATTTT.

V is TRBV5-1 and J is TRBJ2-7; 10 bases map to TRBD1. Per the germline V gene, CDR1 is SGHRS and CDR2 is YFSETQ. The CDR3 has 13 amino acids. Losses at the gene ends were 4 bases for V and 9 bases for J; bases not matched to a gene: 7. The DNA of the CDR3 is TGCGCCAGCAGCCTGACAGGGGGCGCGGGGCAGTACTTC. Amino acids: CASSLTGGAGQYF.

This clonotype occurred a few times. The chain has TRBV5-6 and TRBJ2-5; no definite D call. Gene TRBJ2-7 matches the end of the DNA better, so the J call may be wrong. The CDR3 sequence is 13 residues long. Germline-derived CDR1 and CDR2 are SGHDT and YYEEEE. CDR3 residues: CASSFQRSYEQYF. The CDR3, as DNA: TGTGCCAGCAGCTTTCAGCGCTCCTACGAGCAGTACTTC.

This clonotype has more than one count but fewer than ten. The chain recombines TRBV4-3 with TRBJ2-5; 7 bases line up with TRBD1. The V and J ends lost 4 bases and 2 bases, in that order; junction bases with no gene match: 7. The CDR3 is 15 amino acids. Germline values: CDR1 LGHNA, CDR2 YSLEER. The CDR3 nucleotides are TGCGCCAGCAGCCGCGGACAGGCTTTACAAGAGACCCAGTACTTC. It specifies CASSRGQALQETQYF.

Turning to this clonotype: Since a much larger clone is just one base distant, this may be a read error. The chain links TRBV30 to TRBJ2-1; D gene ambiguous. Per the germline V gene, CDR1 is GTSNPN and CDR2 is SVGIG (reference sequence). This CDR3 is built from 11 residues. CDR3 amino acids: CAWHLYSRVRF. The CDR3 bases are TGTGCCTGGCACCTTTACTCCCGGGTACGCTTC.

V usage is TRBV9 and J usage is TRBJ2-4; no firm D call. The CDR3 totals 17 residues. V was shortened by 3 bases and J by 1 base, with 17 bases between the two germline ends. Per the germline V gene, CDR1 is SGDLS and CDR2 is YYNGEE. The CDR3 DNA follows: TGTGCCAGCAGCGAGACCGTAGGAATGGGGGCCAAAAACATTCAGTACTTC. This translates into CASSETVGMGAKNIQYF.

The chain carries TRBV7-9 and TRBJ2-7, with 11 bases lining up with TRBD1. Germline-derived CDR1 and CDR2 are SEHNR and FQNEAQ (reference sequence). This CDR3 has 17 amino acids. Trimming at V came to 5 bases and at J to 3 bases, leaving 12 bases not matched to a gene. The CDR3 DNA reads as TGTGCCAGCAGCGACCCATCCGGGACAGGGGGAAACTACGAGCAGTACTTC. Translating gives CASSDPSGTGGNYEQYF.

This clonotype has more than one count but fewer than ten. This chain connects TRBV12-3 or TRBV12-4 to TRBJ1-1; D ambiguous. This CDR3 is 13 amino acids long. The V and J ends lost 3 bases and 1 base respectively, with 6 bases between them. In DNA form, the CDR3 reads TGTGCCAGCAGTTTCCCACCGAACACTGAAGCTTTCTTT. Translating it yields CASSFPPNTEAFF.

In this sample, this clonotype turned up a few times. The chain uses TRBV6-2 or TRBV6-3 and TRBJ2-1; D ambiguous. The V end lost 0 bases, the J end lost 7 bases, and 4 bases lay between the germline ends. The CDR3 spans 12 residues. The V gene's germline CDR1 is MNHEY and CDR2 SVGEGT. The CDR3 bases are TGTGCCAGCAGTTACTCGAGGAATGAGCAGTTCTTC. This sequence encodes CASSYSRNEQFF.

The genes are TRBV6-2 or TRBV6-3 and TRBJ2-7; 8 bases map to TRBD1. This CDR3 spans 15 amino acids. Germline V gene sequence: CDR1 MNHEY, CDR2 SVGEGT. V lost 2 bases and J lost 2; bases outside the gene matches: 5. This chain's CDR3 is CASSYEGQGPYEQYF. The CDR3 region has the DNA TGTGCCAGCAGTTACGAAGGACAGGGCCCCTACGAGCAGTACTTC.

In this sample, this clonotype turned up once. The chain's CDR3 is CAISDRGEYQETQYF. In nucleotides, the CDR3 is TGTGCCATCAGTGATCGGGGGGAGTACCAAGAGACCCAGTACTTC. This rearrangement joins TRBV10-3 to TRBJ2-5, with TRBD2 matching 7 bases. This CDR3 has 15 amino acids. Looked up from germline, CDR1 is ENHRY and CDR2 is SYGVKD. V was clipped by 3 bases and J by 0 bases; unmatched bases: 4.

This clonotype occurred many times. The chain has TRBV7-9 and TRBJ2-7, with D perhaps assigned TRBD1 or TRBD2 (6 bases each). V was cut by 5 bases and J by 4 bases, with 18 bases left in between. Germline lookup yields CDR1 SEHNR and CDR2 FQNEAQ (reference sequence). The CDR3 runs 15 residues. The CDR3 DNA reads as TGTGCCAGCAGCACCCCTCTGGGGGGCGGTTACGAGCAGTACTTC. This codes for CASSTPLGGGYEQYF.

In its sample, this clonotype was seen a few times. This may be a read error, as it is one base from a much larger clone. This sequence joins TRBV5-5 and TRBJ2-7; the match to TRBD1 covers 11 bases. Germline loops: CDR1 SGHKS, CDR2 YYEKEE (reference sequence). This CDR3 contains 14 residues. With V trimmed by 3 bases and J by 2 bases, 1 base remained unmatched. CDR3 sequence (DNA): TGTGCCAGCAGCTGGACAGGGGGCGCCTACGAGCAGTACTTC. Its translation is CASSWTGGAYEQYF.

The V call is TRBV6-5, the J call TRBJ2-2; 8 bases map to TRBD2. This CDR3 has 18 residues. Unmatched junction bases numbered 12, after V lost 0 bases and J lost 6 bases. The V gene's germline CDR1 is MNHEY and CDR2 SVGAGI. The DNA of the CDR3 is TGTGCCAGCAGTTACTCCTACGGAGCGGGAGTCGTTTCCGGGGAGCTGTTTTTT. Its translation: CASSYSYGAGVVSGELFF.

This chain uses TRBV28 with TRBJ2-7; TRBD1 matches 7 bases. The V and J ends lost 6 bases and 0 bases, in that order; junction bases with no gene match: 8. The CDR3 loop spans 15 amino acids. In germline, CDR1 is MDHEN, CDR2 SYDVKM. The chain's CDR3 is CASRLDRPSSYEQYF. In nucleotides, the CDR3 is TGTGCCAGCAGATTGGACAGGCCGAGCTCCTACGAGCAGTACTTC.

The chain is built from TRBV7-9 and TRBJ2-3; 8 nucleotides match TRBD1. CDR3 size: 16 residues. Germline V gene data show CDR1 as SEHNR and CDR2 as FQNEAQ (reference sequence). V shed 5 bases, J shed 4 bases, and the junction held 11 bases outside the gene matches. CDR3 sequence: CASSQSILQGADTQYF. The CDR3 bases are TGTGCCAGCAGCCAAAGTATATTACAGGGGGCAGATACGCAGTATTTT.

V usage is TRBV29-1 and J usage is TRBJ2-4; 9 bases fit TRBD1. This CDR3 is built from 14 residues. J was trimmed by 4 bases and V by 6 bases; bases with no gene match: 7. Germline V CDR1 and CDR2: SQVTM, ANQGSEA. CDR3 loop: CSVGTGSLKNIQYF. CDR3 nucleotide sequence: TGCAGCGTCGGGACAGGGTCCTTAAAAAACATTCAGTACTTC.

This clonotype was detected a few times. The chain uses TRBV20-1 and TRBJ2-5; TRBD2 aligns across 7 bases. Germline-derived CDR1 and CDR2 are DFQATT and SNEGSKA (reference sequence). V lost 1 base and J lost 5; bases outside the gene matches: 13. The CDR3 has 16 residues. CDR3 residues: CSARGSGASSGETQYF. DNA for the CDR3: TGCAGTGCTAGAGGCAGCGGGGCGTCCTCCGGGGAGACCCAGTACTTC.

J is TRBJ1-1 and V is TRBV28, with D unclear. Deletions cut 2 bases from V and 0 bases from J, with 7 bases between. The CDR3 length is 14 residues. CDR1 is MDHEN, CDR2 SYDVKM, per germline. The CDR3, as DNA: TGTGCCAGCAGTTTAATCCGGCTGAACACTGAAGCTTTCTTT. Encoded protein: CASSLIRLNTEAFF.